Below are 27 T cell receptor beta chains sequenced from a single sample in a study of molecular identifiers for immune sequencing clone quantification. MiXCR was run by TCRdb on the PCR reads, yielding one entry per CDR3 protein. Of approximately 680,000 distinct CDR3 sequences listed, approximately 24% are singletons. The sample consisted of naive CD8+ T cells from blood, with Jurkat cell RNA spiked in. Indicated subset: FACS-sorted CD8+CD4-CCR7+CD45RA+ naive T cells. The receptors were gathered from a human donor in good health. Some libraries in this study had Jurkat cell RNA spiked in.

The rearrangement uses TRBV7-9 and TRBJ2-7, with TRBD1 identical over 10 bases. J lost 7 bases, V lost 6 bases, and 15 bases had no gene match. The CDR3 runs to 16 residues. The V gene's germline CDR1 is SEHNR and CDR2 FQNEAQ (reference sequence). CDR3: CASSSSSGQGLLEQYF. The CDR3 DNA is TGTGCCAGCAGTTCATCCTCGGGACAGGGGCTTTTGGAGCAGTACTTC.

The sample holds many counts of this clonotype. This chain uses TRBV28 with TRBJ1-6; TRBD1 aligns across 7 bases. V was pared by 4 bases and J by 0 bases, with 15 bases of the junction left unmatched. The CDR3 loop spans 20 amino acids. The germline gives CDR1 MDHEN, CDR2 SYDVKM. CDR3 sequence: CASSSSPGQLFHSYNSPLHF. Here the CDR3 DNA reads TGTGCCAGCAGTTCAAGTCCGGGACAGCTTTTTCACTCCTATAATTCACCCCTCCACTTT.

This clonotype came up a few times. CDR3 bases: TGCAGTGCTAGAGATTGGCGGGAGGGCGGAGATGAGCAGTTCTTC. This encodes CSARDWREGGDEQFF. The chain uses TRBV20-1 and TRBJ2-1, with 9 bases that match TRBD2. V shed 0 bases, J shed 8 bases, and the junction held 8 bases outside the gene matches. The CDR3 totals 15 residues. Germline assignment: CDR1 DFQATT and CDR2 SNEGSKA (reference sequence).

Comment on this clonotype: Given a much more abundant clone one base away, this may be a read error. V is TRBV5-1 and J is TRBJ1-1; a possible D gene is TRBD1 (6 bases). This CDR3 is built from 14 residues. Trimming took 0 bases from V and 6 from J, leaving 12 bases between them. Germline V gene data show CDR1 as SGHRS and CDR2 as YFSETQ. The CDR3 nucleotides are TGCGCCAGCAGCTTGGTATCAGGGGCCTCTGAAGCTTTCTTT. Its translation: CASSLVSGASEAFF.

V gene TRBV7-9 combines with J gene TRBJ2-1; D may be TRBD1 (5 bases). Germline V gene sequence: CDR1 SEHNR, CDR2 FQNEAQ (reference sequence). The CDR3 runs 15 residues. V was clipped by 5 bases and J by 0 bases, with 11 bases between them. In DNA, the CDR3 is TGTGCCAGCAGCCCCGCAGGGTCCTCCTACAATGAGCAGTTCTTC. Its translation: CASSPAGSSYNEQFF.

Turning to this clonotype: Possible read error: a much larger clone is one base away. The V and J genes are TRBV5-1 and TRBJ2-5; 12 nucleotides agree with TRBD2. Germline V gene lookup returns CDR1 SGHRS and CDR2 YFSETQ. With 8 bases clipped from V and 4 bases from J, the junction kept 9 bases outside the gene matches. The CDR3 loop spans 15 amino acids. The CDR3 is CARRLTSGRLETQYF. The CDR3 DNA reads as TGCGCCAGAAGGTTAACTAGCGGGAGGCTAGAGACCCAGTACTTC.

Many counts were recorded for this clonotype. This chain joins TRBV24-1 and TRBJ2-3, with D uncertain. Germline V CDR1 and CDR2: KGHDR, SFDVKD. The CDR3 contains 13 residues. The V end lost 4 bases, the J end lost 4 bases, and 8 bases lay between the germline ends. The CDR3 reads CATSDPGADTQYF. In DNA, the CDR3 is TGTGCCACCAGTGACCCCGGCGCAGATACGCAGTATTTT.

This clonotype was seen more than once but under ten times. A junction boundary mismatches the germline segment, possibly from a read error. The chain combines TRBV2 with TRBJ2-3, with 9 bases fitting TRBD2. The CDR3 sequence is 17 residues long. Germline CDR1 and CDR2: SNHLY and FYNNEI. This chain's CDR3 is CASSEALGGTSTGTQYF. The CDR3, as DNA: TGTGCCAGCAGTGAAGCGCTGGGGGGGACTAGCACAGGTACGCAGTATTTT.

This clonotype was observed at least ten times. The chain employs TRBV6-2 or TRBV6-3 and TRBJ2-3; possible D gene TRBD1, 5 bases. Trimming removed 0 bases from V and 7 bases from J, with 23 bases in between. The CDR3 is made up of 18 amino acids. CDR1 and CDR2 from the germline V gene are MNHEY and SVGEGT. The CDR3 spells CASSYSTDKPAQPNTQYF. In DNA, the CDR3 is TGTGCCAGCAGTTACTCGACGGACAAGCCGGCCCAGCCTAATACGCAGTATTTT.

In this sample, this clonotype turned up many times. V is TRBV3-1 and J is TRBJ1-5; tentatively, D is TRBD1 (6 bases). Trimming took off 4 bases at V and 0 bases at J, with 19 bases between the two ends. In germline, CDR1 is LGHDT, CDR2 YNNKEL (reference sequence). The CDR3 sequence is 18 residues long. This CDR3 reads CASSPGQGGYYSNQPQHF. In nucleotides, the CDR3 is TGTGCCAGCAGCCCGGGGCAAGGGGGGTATTATAGCAATCAGCCCCAGCATTTT.

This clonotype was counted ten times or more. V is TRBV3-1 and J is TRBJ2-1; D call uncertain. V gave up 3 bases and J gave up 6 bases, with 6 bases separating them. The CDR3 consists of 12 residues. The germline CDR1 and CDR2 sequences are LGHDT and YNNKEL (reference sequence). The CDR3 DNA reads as TGTGCCAGCAGCCACCTTACCAATGAGCAGTTCTTC. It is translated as CASSHLTNEQFF.

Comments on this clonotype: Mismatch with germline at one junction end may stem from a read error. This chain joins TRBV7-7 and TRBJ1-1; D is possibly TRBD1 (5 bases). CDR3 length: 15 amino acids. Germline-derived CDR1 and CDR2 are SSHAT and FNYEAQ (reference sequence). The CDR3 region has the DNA TGTGCTAGCAGCTTATTGTGGGGCTGTGACACTGAAGCTTTCTTT. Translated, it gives CASSLLWGCDTEAFF.

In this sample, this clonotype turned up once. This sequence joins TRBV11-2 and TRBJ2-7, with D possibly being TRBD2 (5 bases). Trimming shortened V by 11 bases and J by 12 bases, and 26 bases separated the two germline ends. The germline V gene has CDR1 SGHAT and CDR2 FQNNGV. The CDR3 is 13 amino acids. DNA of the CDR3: TGTGCCTCCAGCGAGGGTCCCTACTACGCGCCGTACTTC. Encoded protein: CASSEGPYYAPYF.

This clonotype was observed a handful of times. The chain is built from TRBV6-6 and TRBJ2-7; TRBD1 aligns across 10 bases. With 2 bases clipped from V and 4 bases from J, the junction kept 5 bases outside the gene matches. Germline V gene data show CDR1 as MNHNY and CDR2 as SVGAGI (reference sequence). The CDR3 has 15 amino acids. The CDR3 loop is CASSYPTGGIYEQYF. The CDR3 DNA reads TGTGCCAGCAGTTACCCGACAGGGGGCATTTACGAGCAGTACTTC.

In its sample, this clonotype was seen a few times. The CDR3 DNA is TGTGCCAGCAGAACGGACCGGGACAGGGAGACAGATACGCAGTATTTT. It translates to CASRTDRDRETDTQYF. This chain uses TRBV12-3 or TRBV12-4 with TRBJ2-3; TRBD1 agrees at 9 bases. CDR3 length: 16 amino acids. The V segment lost 6 bases and the J segment 3 bases; nucleotides outside the gene matches: 10.

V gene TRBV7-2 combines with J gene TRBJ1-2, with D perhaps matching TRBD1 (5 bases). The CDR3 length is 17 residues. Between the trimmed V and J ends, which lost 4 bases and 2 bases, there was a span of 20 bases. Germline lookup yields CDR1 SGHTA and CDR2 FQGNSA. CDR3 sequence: CASSSGGFWGDNYGYTF. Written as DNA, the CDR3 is TGTGCCAGCAGCTCGGGCGGTTTTTGGGGCGACAACTATGGCTACACCTTC. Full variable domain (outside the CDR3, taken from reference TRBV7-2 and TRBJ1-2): GAGVSQSPSNKVTEKGKDVELRCDPISGHTALYWYRQSLGQGLEFLIYFQGNSAPDKSGLPSDRFSAERTGGSVSTLTIQRTQQEDSAVYLCASSSGGFWGDNYGYTFGSGTRLTVV.

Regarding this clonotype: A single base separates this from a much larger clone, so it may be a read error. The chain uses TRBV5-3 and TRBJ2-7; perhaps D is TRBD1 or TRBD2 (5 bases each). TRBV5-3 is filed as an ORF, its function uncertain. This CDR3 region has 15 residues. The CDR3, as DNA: TGTGCCAGCAGCTTTGAGGGGCCTCTCTCCTTCGAGCAGTACTTC. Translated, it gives CASSFEGPLSFEQYF.

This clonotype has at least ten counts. DNA of the CDR3: TGTGCCAGCAGTCCGCCGACAGATACGCAGTATTTT. Amino acid sequence: CASSPPTDTQYF. The chain recombines TRBV19 with TRBJ2-3; D uncertain. Trimming took off 9 bases at V and 3 bases at J, with 10 bases between the two ends. Germline V lookup: CDR1 LNHDA, CDR2 SQIVND (reference sequence). This CDR3 contains 12 residues. Drawing the rest from reference TRBV19 and TRBJ2-3, the complete variable domain is DGGITQSPKYLFRKEGQNVTLSCEQNLNHDAMYWYRQDPGQGLRLIYYSQIVNDFQKGDIAEGYSVSREKKESFPLTVTSAQKNPTAFYLCASSPPTDTQYFGPGTRLTVL.

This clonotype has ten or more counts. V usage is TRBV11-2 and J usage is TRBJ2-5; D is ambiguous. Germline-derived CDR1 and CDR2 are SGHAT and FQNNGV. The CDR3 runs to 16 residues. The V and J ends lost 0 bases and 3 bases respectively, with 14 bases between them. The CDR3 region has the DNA TGTGCCAGCAGCTTAGATAGCTTTCGGGTCGAAGAGACCCAGTACTTC. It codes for CASSLDSFRVEETQYF.

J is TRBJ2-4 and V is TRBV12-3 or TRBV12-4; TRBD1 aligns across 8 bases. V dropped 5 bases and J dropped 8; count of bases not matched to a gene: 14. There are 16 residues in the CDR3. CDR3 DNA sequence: TGTGCCAGCAGTCTGGGTCAGGGGGCCGAGGAGGACATTCAGTACTTC. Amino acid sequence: CASSLGQGAEEDIQYF.

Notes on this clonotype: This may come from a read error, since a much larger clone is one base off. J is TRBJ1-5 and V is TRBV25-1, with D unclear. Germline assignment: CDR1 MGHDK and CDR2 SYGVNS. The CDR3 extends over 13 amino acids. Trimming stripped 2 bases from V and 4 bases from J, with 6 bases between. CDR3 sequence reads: CASSERMNQPQHF. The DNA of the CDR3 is TGTGCCAGCAGTGAAAGGATGAATCAGCCCCAGCATTTT.

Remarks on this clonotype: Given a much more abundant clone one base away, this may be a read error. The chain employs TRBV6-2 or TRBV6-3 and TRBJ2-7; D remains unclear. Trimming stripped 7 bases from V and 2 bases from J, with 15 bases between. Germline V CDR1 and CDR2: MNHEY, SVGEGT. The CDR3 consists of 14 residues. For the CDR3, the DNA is TGTGCCAGCAACTATCTTGGACGGGCCTACGAGCAGTACTTC. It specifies CASNYLGRAYEQYF.

CDR3 residues: CASSFALQGSSYNEQFF. As DNA, the CDR3 is TGTGCCAGCAGCTTCGCCCTACAGGGGAGCTCCTACAATGAGCAGTTCTTC. The rearrangement links TRBV7-2 to TRBJ2-1, with TRBD1 identical over 7 bases. Germline CDR1 reads SGHTA; CDR2 reads FQGNSA. The V gene end was trimmed by 3 bases and the J gene end by 0 bases; junction bases not matched to a gene: 8. CDR3 length equals 17 residues.

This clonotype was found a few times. Here the CDR3 reads CSASFSTIAGVTYNEQFF. For the CDR3, the DNA is TGCAGTGCTAGTTTCTCAACCATAGCGGGGGTTACCTACAATGAGCAGTTCTTC. The V gene is TRBV20-1, the J gene TRBJ2-1, with 9 bases lining up with TRBD2. The CDR3 extends over 18 amino acids. V dropped 3 bases and J dropped 2; count of bases not matched to a gene: 14. Germline V gene sequence: CDR1 DFQATT, CDR2 SNEGSKA (reference sequence).

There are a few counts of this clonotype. The CDR3 nucleotides are TGTGCCAGCAGTTTTAGAGGGGAGGAAGAGACCCAGTACTTC. It yields the protein CASSFRGEEETQYF. The chain employs TRBV28 and TRBJ2-5; weak D call: TRBD2 (6 bases). The CDR3 extends over 14 amino acids. Germline CDR1 reads MDHEN; CDR2 reads SYDVKM. V dropped 3 bases and J dropped 3 bases, with 11 bases sitting between them.

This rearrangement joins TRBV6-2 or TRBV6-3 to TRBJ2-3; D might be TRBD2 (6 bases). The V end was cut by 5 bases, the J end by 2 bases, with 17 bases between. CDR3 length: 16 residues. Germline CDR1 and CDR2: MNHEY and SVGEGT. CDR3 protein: CASSHPLAGNTDTQYF. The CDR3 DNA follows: TGTGCCAGCAGTCACCCCTTGGCGGGAAACACAGATACGCAGTATTTT.

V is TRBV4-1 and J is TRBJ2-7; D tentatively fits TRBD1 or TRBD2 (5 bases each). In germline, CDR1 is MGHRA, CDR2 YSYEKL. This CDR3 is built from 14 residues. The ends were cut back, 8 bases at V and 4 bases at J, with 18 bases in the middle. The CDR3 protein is CASRLGTRMYEQYF. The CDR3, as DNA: TGCGCCAGCCGCCTAGGGACCCGGATGTACGAGCAGTACTTC.